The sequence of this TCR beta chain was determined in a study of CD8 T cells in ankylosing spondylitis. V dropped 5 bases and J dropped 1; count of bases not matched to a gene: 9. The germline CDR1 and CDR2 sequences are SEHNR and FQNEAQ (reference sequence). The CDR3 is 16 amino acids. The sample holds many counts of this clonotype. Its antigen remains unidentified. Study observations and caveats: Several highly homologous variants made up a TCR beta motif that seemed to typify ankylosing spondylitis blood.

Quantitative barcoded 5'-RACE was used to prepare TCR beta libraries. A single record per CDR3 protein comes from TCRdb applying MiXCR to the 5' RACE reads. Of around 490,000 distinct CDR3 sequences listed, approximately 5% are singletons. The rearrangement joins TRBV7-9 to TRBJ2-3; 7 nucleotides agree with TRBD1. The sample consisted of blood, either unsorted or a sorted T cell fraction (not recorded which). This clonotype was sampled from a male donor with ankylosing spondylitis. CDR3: CASSPKTGPGTDTQYF. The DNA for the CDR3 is TGTGCCAGCAGCCCAAAGACAGGGCCGGGCACAGATACGCAGTATTTT.